This is a list of T cell receptor beta chains from one sample in a study of blood T cell repertoires in COVID-19. The method was immunoSEQ multiplex PCR; TCRdb's version includes in-frame clones alone and lacks a portion of them. The data show under 300,000 clones, 80% to 90% seen once. The sequencing input was PBMCs or T cells enriched from blood (not recorded which). Receptors were obtained from a woman under 30 who had recovered from COVID-19. CDR3s include the opening cysteine and the closing phenylalanine or tryptophan. The D gene is left open where the match is weak. Some rows mark clone size as missing; the rest say once, few, many or name a class of expanded clone.

J: TRBJ1-3
D: -
V: TRBV5-1
size: -
DNA: TGCGCCAGCAGCTTGGGGAGGACCAGCTCTGGAAACACCATATATTTT
CDR3: CASSLGRTSSGNTIYF

J: TRBJ1-3
D: -
V: TRBV19
size: -
DNA: TGTGCCAGTAGTACGACTACCGTCAGCTCTGGAAACACCATATATTTT
CDR3: CASSTTTVSSGNTIYF

J: TRBJ1-5
D: -
V: TRBV28
size: -
DNA: TGTGCCATCTCGACGGAGATAAGTTATAGCAATCAGCCCCAGCATTTT
CDR3: CAISTEISYSNQPQHF

J: TRBJ1-5
D: -
V: TRBV5-6
size: -
DNA: TGTGCCAGCAGCTTGGTCCGAGGGAATCAGCCCCAGCATTTT
CDR3: CASSLVRGNQPQHF

J: TRBJ1-3
D: -
V: TRBV20-1
size: -
DNA: TGCAGTGCTCAGGCTGGAAACACCATATATTTT
CDR3: CSAQAGNTIYF

J: TRBJ2-1
D: TRBD2
V: TRBV2
size: -
DNA: TGTGCCAGCAACGGACTAGCGGGGGGGAGGCTCTACAATGAGCAGTTCTTC
CDR3: CASNGLAGGRLYNEQFF

J: TRBJ2-1
D: TRBD2
V: TRBV9
size: -
DNA: TGTGCCAGCAGCCCCTCTGGACTACTAGCGGGGGGGCATGAGCAGTTCTTC
CDR3: CASSPSGLLAGGHEQFF

J: TRBJ1-2
D: TRBD1
V: TRBV5-4
size: once
DNA: TGTGCCAGCAGCCAAAAGACAGGGGCGGATTATGGCTACACCTTC
CDR3: CASSQKTGADYGYTF

J: TRBJ1-4
D: -
V: TRBV5-4
size: -
DNA: TGTGCCAGCAGCTTGGCGGGACAAGTGGCTGAAAAACTGTTTTTT
CDR3: CASSLAGQVAEKLFF

J: TRBJ1-5
D: -
V: TRBV12-3/TRBV12-4
size: once
DNA: TGTGCCAGCAGTTTATGGGCACAGCCCCAGCATTTT
CDR3: CASSLWAQPQHF

J: TRBJ2-1
D: TRBD2
V: TRBV7-9
size: -
DNA: TGTGCCAGCGGATCGACTAGCGGGGGGCCGAATGAGCAGTTCTTC
CDR3: CASGSTSGGPNEQFF

J: TRBJ1-6
D: TRBD1
V: TRBV29-1
size: -
DNA: TGCAGCGTCGCACAGGGGGGAAGTTCACCCCTCCACTTT
CDR3: CSVAQGGSSPLHF

J: TRBJ1-2
D: TRBD1
V: TRBV28
size: -
DNA: TGTGCCAGCAGTTACGGGACAGGGGCATGGGGCTACACCTTC
CDR3: CASSYGTGAWGYTF

J: TRBJ1-6
D: -
V: TRBV27
size: -
DNA: TGTGCCAGCAGTTTTTTCAGGGTGGATAACCCCAATTCACCCCTCCACTTT
CDR3: CASSFFRVDNPNSPLHF

J: TRBJ2-3
D: TRBD1
V: TRBV11-2
size: -
DNA: TGTGCCAGCAGATCCCTCCGGGACAGGGTAGTAGATACGCAGTATTTT
CDR3: CASRSLRDRVVDTQYF

J: TRBJ1-2
D: -
V: TRBV19
size: -
DNA: TGTGCCAGTAGTCGCCGGGACATAGCTAACTATGGCTACACCTTC
CDR3: CASSRRDIANYGYTF

J: TRBJ2-1
D: TRBD2
V: TRBV5-4
size: -
DNA: TGTGCCAGCAGCTTGGCCGAAGCGGGGGATACAACGAATGAGCAGTTCTTC
CDR3: CASSLAEAGDTTNEQFF

J: TRBJ1-3
D: -
V: TRBV12-3/TRBV12-4
size: -
DNA: TGTGCCAGCAGTTTGGGGGGTTTAAACACCATATATTTT
CDR3: CASSLGGLNTIYF